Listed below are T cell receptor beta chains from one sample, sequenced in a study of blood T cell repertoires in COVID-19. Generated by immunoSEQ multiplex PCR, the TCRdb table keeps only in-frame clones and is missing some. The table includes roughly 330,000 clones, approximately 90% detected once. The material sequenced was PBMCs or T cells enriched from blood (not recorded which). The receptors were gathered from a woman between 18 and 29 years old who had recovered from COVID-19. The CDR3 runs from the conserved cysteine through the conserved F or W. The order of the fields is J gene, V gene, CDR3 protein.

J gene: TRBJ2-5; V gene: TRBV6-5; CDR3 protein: CASKRLAGLQETQYF
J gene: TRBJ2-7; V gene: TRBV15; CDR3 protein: CATSTQPRAASYEQYF
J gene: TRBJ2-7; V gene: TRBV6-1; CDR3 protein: CASSDSARRDDEQYF
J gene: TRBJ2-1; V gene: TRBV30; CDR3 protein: CAWSGRLLLAGWNEQFF
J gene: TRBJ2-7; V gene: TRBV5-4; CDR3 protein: CASSLGGTSGLYEQYF
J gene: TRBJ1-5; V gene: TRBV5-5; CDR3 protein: CASSADRGSNQPQHF
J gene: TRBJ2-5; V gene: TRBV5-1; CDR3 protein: CASSSGLAADQQETQYF
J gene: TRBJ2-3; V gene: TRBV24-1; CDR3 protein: CATSGGSTDTQYF
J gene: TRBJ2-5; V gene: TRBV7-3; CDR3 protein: CASSSGLSGGGTSSQETQYF
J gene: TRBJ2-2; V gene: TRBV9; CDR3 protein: CASSVARDRGPGTGELFF
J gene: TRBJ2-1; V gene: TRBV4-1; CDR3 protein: CASSHLRTSGEGEQFF
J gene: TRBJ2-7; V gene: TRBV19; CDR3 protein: CASSSGVSYEQYF
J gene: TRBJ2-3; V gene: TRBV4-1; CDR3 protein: CASSQVLLAGGPRLQTDTQYF
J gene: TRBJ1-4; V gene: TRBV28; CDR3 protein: CASSMAGSNEKLFF
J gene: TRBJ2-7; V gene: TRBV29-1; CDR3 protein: CSVGYGSGYEQYF
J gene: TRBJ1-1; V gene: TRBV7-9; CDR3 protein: CASSLSGFSPENTEAFF
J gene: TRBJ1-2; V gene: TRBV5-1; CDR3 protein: CASSHGQGSGYTF
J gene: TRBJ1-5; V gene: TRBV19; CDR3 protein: CASSFRIGSNQPQHF
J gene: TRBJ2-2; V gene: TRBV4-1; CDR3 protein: CASSPASGTGELFF
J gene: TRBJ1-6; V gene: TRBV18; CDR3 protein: CASSLRQGVDNSPLHF
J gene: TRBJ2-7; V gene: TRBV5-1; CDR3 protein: CASSLGEERIYEQYF
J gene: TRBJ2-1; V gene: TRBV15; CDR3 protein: CATSRDGEGNEQFF
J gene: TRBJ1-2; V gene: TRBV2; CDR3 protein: CASNPGQGSRGYTF
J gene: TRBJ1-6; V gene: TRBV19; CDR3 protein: CASSTYQNNSPLHF
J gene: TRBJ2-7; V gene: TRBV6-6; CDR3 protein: CASSPDYTPGGSYEQYF
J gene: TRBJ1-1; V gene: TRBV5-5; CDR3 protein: CASSWDRGRNTEAFF
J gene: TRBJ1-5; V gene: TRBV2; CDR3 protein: CASKGVGGNQPQHF
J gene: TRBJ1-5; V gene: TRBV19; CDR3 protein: CASSIGKARIDQPQHF
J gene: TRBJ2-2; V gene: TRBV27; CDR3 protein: CASSLSSPGAGELFF
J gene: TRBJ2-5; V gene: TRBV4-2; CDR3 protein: CASSQGRKAEETQYF
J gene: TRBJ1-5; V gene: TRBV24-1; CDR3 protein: CATSERSGQPQHF
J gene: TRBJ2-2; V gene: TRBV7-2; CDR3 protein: CASSFGAGEGELFF
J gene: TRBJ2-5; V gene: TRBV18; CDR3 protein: CASSRGTGRETQYF
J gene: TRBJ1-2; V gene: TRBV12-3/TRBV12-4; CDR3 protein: CASRGAWGYTF
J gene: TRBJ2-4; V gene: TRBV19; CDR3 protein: CASRPSGRAGTKNIQYF
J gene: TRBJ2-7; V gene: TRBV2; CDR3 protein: CASRQGQGSPLEQYF